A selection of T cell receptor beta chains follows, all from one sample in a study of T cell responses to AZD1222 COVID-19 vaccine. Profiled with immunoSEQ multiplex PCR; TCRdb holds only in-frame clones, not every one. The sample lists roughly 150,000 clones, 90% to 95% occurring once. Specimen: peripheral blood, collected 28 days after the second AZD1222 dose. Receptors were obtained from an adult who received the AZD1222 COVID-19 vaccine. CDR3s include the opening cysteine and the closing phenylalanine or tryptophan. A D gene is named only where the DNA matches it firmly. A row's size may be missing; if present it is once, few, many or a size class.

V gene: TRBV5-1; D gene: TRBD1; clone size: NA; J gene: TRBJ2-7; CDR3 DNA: TGCGCCAGCAGCGGTACCGGGACAGGGGGCGAGCAGTACTTC; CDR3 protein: CASSGTGTGGEQYF
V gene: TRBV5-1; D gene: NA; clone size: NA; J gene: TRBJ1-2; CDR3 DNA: TGCGCCAGCAGCTCAGGTGGACAGCGGGGAGATGGCTACACCTTC; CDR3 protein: CASSSGGQRGDGYTF
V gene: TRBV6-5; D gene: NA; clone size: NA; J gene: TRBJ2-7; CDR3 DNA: TGTGCCAGCCACCGCGTCGGGGGTTCCTACGAGCAGTACTTC; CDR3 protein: CASHRVGGSYEQYF
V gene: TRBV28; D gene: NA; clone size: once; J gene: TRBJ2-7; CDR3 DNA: TGTGCCAGCACCCAGGGGGGGTCCTACGAGCAGTACTTC; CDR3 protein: CASTQGGSYEQYF
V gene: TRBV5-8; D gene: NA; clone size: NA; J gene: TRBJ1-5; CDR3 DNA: TGTGCCAGCAGCTTGTCAAGGCAGCCCCAGCATTTT; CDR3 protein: CASSLSRQPQHF
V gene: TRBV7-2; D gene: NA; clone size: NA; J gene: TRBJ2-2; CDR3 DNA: TGTGCCAGCAGCCGCTTAGGGTTAACCGGGGAGCTGTTTTTT; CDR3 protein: CASSRLGLTGELFF
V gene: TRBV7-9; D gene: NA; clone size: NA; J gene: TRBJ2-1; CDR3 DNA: TGTGCCAGCAGCTTAGGCCGGGACTTCCCCTACAATGAGCAGTTCTTC; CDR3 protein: CASSLGRDFPYNEQFF
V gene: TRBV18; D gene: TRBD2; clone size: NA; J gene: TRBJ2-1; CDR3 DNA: TGTGCCAGCTCACCATCCAGCGGGAGGGCCGGCAATGAGCAGTTCTTC; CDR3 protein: CASSPSSGRAGNEQFF
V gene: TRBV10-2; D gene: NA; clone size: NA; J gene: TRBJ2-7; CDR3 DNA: TGCGCCAGCAGTGACCCGATACTGTACGAGCAGTACTTC; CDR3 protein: CASSDPILYEQYF
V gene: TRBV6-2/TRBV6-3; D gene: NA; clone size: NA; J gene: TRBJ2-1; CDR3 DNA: TGTGCCAGCAGTTACAGGCTCGGGACGATTGAGCAGTTCTTC; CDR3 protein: CASSYRLGTIEQFF
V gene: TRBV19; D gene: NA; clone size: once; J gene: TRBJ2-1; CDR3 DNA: TGTGCCAGTAGTATGGATAATGAGCAGTTCTTC; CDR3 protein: CASSMDNEQFF
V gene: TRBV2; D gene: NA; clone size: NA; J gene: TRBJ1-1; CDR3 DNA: TGTGCCAGCAGTTCCCTTGGACAAGCGGCGGCTTTCTTT; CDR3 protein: CASSSLGQAAAFF
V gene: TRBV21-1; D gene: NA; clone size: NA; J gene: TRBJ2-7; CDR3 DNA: TGTGCCAGCAGCAAAGTATCCGCCGTAGAATTCTACGAGCAGTACTTC; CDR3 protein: CASSKVSAVEFYEQYF
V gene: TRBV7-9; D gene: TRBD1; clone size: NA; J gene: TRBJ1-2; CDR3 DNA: TGTGCCAGCAGCTTCGAGACAGGGGGCTACACCTTC; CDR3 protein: CASSFETGGYTF
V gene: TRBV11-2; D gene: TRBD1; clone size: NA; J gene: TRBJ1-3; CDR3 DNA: TGTGCCAGCAGCTCTACCGGGACAGCTTCTGGAAACACCATATATTTT; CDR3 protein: CASSSTGTASGNTIYF
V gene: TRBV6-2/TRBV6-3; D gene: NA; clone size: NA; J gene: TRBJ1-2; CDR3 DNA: TGTGCCAGCAGTTGGACACTTAACTATGGCTACACCTTC; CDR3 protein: CASSWTLNYGYTF
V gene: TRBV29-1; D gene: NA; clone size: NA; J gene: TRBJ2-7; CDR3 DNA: TGCAGCGTTGCGGGGGGCGCCGACCCTGCCTACGAGCAGTACTTC; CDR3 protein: CSVAGGADPAYEQYF
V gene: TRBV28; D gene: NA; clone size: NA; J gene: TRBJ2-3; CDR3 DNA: TGTGCCAGCTCCGAGGTGCGCACAGATACGCAGTATTTT; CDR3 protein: CASSEVRTDTQYF
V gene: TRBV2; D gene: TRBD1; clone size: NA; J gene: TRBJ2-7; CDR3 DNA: TGTGCCAGCAGGCTCGGACAGGGGGCCCACGAGCAGTACTTC; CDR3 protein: CASRLGQGAHEQYF
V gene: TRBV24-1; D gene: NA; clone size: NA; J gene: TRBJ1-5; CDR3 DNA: TGTGCCACCAGTGATTTTGGAGGACAGCCCCAGCATTTT; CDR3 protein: CATSDFGGQPQHF
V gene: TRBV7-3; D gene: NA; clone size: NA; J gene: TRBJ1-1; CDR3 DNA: TGTGCCAGCAGCTTGGATGGAGGCGCTGAAGCTTTCTTT; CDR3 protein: CASSLDGGAEAFF
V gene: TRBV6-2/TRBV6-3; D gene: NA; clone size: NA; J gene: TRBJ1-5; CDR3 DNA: TGTGCCAGCAGTTCGGAGGGGGGACCTAGCAATCAGCCCCAGCATTTT; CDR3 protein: CASSSEGGPSNQPQHF
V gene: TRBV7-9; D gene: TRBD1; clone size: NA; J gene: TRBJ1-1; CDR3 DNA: TGTGCCAGCAGCAGAAGGACAGGGGGAGGGACTGAAGCTTTCTTT; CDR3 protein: CASSRRTGGGTEAFF
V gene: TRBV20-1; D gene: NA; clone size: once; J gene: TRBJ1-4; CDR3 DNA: TGCAGTGCTAGTCAAGGATTCAAAGGAGGAGAAAAACTGTTTTTT; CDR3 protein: CSASQGFKGGEKLFF
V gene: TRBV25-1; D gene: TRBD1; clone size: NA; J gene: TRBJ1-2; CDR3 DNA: TGTGCCAGCAGTGCGCCAGGGGGCTTAGGCTACACCTTC; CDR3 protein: CASSAPGGLGYTF
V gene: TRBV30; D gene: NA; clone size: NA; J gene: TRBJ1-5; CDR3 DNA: TGTGCCTGGAGTAGGGATAGCAATCAGCCCCAGCATTTT; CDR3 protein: CAWSRDSNQPQHF
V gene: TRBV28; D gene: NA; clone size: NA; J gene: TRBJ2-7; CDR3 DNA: TGTGCCAGCAGTTTGAGCCTAACATCCTCCTACGAGCAGTACTTC; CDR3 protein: CASSLSLTSSYEQYF
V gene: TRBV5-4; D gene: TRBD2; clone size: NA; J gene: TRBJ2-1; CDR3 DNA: TGTGCCAGCAGCGGCAGACTAGCGGGAGATGAAGAGCAGTTCTTC; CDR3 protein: CASSGRLAGDEEQFF
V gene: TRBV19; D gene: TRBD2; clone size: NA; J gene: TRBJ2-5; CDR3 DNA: TGTGCCAGTAGCCCGACTGTGGGAACTAGCGGGCCACAAGAGACCCAGTACTTC; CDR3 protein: CASSPTVGTSGPQETQYF
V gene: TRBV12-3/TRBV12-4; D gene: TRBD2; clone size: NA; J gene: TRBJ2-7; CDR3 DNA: TGTGCCACCCAGACTAGCGTCTCCTACGAGCAGTACTTC; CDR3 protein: CATQTSVSYEQYF
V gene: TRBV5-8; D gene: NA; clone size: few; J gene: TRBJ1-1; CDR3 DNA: TGTGCCAGCAGCTTTTACAGGGCCAACACTGAAGCTTTCTTT; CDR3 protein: CASSFYRANTEAFF
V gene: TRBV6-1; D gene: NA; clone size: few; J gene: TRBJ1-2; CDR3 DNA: TGTGCCAGCAGTGAAGCGTCCCGGGAAAACTATGGCTACACCTTC; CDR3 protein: CASSEASRENYGYTF
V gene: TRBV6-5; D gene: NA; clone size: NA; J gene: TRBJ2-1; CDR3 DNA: TGTGCCAGCAGTTACTCGGGTCAGGGTGGCAATGAGCAGTTCTTC; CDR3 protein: CASSYSGQGGNEQFF